This T cell receptor beta chain was identified during a study of siplizumab effects on memory and regulatory T cells. The CDR3 loop spans 13 amino acids. From germline, CDR1 is SGHRS and CDR2 YFSETQ. Turning to this clone: Its antigen is unidentified.

The data were produced by immunoSEQ multiplex PCR, yet TCRdb's version contains in-frame clones alone and is incomplete. This sample carries around 13,000 clones, under 40% of them seen once, and the ten largest clones take roughly a tenth. The mixed lymphocyte reaction cells underwent coculture at 37°C for five to seven days. The receptor's source is a human donor in good health; the cells came from an allogeneic mixed lymphocyte reaction. Specimen: CFSE-low (dividing) CD8+ T cells sorted from an allogeneic mixed lymphocyte reaction. V usage is TRBV5-1 and J usage is TRBJ1-2; D is unclear. The CDR3, as DNA: TGCGCGGGGTCGAGGGTTGAGAACTATGGCTACACCTTC. This encodes CAGSRVENYGYTF. Full variable domain (missing parts from reference TRBV5-1 and TRBJ1-2): KAGVTQTPRYLIKTRGQQVTLSCSPISGHRSVSWYQQTPGQGLQFLFEYFSETQRNKGNFPGRFSGRQFSNSRSEMNVSTLELGDSALYLCAGSRVENYGYTFGSGTRLTVV.